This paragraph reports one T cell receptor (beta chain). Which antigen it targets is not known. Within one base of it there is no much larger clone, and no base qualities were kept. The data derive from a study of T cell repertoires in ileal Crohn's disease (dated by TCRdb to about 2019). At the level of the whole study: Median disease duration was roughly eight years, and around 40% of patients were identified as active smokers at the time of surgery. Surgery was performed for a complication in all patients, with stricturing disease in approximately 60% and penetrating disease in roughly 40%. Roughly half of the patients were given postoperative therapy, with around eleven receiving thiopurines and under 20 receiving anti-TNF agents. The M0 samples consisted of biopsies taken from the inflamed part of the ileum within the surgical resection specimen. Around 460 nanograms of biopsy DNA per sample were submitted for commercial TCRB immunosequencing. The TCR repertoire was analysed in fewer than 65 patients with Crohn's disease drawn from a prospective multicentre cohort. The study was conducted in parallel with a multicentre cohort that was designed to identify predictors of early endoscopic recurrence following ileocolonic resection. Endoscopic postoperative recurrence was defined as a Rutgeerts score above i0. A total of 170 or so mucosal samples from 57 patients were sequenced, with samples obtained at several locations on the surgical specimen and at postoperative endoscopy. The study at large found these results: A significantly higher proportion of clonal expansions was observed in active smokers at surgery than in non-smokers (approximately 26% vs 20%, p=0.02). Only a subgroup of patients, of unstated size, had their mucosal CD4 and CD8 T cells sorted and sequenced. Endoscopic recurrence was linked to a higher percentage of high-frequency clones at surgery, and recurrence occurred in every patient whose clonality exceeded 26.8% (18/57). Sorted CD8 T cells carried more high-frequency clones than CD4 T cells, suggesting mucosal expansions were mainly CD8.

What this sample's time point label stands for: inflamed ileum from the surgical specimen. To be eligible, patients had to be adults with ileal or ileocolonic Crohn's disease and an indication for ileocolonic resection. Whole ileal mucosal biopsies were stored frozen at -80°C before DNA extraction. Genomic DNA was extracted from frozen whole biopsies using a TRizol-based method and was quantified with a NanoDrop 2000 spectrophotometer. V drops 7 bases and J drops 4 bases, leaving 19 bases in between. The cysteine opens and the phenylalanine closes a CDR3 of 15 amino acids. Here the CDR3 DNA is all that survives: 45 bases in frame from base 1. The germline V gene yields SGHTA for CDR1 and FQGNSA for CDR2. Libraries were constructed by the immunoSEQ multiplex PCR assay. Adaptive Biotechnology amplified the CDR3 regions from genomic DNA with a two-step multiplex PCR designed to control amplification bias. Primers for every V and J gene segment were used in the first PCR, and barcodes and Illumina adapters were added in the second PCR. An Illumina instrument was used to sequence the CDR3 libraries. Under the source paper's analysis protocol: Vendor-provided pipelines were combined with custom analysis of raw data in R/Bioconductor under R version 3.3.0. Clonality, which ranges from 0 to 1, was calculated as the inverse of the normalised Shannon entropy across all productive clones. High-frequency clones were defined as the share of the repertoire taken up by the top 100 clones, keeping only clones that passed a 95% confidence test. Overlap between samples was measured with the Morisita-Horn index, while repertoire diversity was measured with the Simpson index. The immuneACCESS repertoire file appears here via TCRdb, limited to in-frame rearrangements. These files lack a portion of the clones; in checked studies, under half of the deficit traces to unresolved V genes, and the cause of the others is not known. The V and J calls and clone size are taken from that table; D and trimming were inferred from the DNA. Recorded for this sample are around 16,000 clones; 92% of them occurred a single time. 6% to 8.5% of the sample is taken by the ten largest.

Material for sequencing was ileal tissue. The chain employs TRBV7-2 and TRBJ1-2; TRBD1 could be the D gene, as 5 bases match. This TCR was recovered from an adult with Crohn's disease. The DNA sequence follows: TGTGCCAGCATGGTTAGCAGGGAGGGTATCTATGGCTACACCTTC. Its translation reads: CASMVSREGIYGYTF.